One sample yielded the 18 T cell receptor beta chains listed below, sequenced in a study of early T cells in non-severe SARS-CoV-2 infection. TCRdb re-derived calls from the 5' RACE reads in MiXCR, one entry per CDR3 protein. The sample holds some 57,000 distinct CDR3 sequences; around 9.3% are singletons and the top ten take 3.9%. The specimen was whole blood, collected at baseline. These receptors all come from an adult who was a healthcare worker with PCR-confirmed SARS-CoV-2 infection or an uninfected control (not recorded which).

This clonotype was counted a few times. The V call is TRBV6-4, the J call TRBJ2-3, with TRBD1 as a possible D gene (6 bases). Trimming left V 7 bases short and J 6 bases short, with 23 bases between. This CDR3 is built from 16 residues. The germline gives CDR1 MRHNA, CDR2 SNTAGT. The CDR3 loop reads CASNLLPGAKEDTQYF. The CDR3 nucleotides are TGTGCCAGCAATCTCCTACCAGGGGCGAAAGAGGATACGCAGTATTTT.

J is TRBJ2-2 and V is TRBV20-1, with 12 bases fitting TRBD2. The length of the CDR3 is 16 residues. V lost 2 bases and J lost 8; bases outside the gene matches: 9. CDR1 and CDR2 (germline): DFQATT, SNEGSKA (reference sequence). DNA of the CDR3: TGCAGTGCTAGAACCGGGACTAGCGGGCCCGGTGGGGAGCTGTTTTTT. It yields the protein CSARTGTSGPGGELFF.

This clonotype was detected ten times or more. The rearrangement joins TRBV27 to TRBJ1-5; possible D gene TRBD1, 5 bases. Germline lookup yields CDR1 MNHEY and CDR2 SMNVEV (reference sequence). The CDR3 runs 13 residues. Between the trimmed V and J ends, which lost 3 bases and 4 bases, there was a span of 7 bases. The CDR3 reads CASSFRGNQPQHF. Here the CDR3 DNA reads TGTGCCAGCAGTTTTCGGGGGAATCAGCCCCAGCATTTT.

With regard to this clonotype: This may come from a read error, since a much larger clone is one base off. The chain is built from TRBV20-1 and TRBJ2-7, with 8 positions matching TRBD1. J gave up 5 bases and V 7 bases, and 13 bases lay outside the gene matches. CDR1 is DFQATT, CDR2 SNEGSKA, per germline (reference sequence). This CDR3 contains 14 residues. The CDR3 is CSGERAGGKHEQYF. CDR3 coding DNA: TGCAGTGGGGAGAGGGCAGGGGGCAAGCACGAGCAGTACTTC.

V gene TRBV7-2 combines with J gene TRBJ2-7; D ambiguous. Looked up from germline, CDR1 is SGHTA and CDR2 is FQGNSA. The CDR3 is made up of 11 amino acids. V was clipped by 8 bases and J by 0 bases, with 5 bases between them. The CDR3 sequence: CASAASYEQYF. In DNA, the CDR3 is TGTGCCAGCGCAGCCTCCTACGAGCAGTACTTC.

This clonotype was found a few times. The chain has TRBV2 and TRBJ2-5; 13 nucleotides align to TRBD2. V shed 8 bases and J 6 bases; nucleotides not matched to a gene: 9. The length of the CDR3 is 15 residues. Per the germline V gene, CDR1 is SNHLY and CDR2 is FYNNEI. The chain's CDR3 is CASRIGLAGDKTQYF. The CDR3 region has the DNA TGTGCCAGCCGCATTGGACTAGCGGGGGATAAGACCCAGTACTTC.

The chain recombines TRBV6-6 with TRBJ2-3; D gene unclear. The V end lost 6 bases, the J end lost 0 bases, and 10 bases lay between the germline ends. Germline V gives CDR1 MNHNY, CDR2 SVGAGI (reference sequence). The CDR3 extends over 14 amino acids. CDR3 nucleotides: TGTGCCAGCAGGCGAACGGACAGCACAGATACGCAGTATTTT. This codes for CASRRTDSTDTQYF.

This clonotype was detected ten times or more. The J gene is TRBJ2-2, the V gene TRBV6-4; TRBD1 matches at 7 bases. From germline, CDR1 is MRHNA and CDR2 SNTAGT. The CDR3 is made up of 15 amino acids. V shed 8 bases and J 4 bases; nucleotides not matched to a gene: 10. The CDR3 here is CASSKTGSGTGELFF. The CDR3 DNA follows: TGTGCCAGCTCTAAGACAGGGTCCGGCACCGGGGAGCTGTTTTTT.

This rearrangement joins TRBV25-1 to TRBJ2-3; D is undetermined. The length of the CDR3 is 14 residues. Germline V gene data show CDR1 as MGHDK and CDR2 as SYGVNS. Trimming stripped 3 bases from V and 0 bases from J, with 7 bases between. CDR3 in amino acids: CASSDQASTDTQYF. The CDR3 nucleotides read TGTGCCAGCAGTGATCAAGCCAGCACAGATACGCAGTATTTT.

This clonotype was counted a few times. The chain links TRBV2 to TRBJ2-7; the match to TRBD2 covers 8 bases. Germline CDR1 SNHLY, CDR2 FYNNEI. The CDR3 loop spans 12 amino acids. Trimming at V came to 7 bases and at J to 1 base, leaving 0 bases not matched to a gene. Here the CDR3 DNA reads TGTGCCAGCAAGCGGGAGTCCTACGAGCAGTACTTC. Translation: CASKRESYEQYF.

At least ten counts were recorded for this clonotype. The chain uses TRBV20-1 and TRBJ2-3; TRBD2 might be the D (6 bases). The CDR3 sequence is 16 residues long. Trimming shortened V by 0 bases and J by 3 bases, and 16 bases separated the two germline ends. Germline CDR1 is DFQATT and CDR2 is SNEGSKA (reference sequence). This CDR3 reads CSARDSAQGGTDTQYF. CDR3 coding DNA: TGCAGTGCTAGAGATTCGGCTCAAGGAGGGACAGATACGCAGTATTTT.

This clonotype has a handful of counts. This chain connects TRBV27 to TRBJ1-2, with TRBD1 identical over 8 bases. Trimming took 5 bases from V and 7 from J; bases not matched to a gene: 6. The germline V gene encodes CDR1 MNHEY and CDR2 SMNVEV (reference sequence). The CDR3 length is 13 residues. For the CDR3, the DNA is TGTGCCAGCAGTGCGGACAGGGACCGTGGCTACACCTTC. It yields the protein CASSADRDRGYTF.

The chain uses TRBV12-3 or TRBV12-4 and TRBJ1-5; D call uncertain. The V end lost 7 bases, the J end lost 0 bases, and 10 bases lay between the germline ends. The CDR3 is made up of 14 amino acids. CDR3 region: CASTETLSNQPQHF. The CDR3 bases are TGTGCCAGCACGGAGACACTTAGCAATCAGCCCCAGCATTTT.

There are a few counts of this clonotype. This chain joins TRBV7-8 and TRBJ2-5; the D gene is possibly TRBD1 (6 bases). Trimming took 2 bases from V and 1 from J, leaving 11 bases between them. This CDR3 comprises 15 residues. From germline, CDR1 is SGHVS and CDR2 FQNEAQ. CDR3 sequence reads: CASSLKPRGQETQYF. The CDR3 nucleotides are TGTGCCAGCAGCTTAAAGCCCAGGGGCCAAGAGACCCAGTACTTC.

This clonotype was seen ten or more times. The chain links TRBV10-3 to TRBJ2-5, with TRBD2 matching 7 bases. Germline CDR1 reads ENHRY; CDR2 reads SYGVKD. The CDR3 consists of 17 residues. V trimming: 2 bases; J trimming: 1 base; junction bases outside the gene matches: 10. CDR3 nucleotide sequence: TGTGCCATCAGTGAGAGAAGGGGACTAACAAGCCAAGAGACCCAGTACTTC. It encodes CAISERRGLTSQETQYF.

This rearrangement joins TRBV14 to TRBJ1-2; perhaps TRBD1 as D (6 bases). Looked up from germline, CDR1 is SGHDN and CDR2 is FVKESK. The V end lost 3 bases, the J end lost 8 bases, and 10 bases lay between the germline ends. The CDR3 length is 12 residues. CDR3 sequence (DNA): TGTGCCAGCAGCCACGCAGGGGAGGGCTACACCTTC. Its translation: CASSHAGEGYTF.

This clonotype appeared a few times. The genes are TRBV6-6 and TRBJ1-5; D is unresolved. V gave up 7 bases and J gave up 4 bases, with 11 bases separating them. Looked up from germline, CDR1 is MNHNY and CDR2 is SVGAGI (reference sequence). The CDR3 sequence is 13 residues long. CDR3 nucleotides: TGTGCCAGCAACAGCGGGATAAATCAGCCCCAGCATTTT. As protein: CASNSGINQPQHF.

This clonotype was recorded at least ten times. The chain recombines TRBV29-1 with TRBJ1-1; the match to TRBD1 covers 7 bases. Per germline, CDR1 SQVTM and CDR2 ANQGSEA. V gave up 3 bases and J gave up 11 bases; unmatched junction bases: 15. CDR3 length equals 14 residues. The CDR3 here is CSVDPGQSSSGAFF. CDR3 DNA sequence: TGCAGCGTTGACCCGGGACAGTCATCCTCCGGGGCTTTCTTT. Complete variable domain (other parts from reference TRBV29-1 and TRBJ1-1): SAVISQKPSRDICQRGTSLTIQCQVDSQVTMMFWYRQQPGQSLTLIATANQGSEATYESGFVIDKFPISRPNLTFSTLTVSNMSPEDSSIYLCSVDPGQSSSGAFFGQGTRLTVV.